These 5 T cell receptor beta chains originate from one sample sequenced in a study of Ad26.COV2.S vaccination and SARS-CoV-2 variants. Described treatment: about 20 received Ad26.COV2.S at low or high dose, single or two shots; 5 received placebo; per-sample allocation not given. Samples came from day 63 after the first vaccine or placebo injection. Only in-frame clones appear in the TCRdb table, and some are missing; sequencing was by immunoSEQ multiplex PCR. The sample carries 250,000 or so clones, around nine tenths recorded once. Sequencing was performed on peripheral blood, taken in a trial of Ad26.COV2.S vaccine versus placebo. All receptors derive from a person between 18 and 65 years old who received the Ad26.COV2.S COVID-19 vaccine or a placebo.

The V call is TRBV15, the J call TRBJ1-2; 7 bases match TRBD1. V lost 3 bases, J lost 4 bases, and 8 bases stayed unmatched. CDR1 and CDR2 from the germline V gene are LNHNV and YYDKDF (reference sequence). This CDR3 is built from 15 residues. The CDR3 sequence is CATSRGGGVGYGYTF. The CDR3 DNA sequence: TGTGCCACCAGCAGGGGAGGGGGCGTGGGCTATGGCTACACCTTC.

In this sample, this clone turned up once. V is TRBV4-3 and J is TRBJ1-2; a possible D gene is TRBD1 (5 bases). The germline V gene encodes CDR1 LGHNA and CDR2 YSLEER. Between the trimmed V and J ends, which lost 2 bases and 5 bases, there was a span of 12 bases. CDR3 length: 14 amino acids. The CDR3 sequence: CASSQISGRYGYTF. For the CDR3, the DNA is TGCGCCAGCAGCCAAATCTCAGGGAGGTATGGCTACACCTTC.

The CDR3 nucleotides read TGCGCCAGCAGCCAAGGATTAGGCGGCGGGCAGCCCCAGCATTTT. Its translation is CASSQGLGGGQPQHF. The rearrangement links TRBV4-3 to TRBJ1-5; D remains ambiguous. V lost 1 base and J lost 7, with 14 bases in between. The CDR3 is made up of 15 amino acids. Germline CDR1 is LGHNA and CDR2 is YSLEER.

This chain uses TRBV29-1 with TRBJ1-2, with D maybe TRBD1 (6 bases). The CDR3 has 11 amino acids. The V end lost 4 bases, the J end lost 4 bases, and 7 bases lay between the germline ends. Germline V CDR1 and CDR2: SQVTM, ANQGSEA. Here the CDR3 DNA reads TGCAGCGTTGTACAGGGCTATGGCTACACCTTC. Its translation: CSVVQGYGYTF. Full variable domain (rest looked up from reference TRBV29-1 and TRBJ1-2): SAVISQKPSRDICQRGTSLTIQCQVDSQVTMMFWYRQQPGQSLTLIATANQGSEATYESGFVIDKFPISRPNLTFSTLTVSNMSPEDSSIYLCSVVQGYGYTFGSGTRLTVV.

In its sample, this clone was seen once. CDR3 DNA: TGTGCCAGTAGTATTCGGGAGAACACTGAAGCTTTCTTT. It yields the protein CASSIRENTEAFF. The chain employs TRBV19 and TRBJ1-1, with D unclear. V was clipped by 3 bases and J by 1 base, with 6 bases between them. Germline V gene sequence: CDR1 LNHDA, CDR2 SQIVND (reference sequence). CDR3 size: 13 residues.